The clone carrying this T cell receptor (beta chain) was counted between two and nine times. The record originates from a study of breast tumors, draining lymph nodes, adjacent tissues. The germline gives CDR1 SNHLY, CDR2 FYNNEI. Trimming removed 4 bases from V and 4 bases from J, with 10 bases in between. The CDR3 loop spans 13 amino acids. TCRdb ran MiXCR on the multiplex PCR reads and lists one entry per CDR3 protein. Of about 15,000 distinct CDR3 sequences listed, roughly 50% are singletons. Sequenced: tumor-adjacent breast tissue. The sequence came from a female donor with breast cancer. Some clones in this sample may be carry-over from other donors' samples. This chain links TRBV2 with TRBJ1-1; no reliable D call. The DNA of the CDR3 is TGTGCCAGCAGTGCCGGGGAGGGCACTGAAGCTTTCTTT. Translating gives CASSAGEGTEAFF.